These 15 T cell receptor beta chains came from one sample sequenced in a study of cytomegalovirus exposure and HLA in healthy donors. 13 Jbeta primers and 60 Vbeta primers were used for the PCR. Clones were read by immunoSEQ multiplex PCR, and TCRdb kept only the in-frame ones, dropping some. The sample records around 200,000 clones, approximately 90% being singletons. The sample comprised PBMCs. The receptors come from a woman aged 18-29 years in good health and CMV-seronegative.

For the CDR3, the DNA is TGTGCCAGCAGTGAGGACAGGGGCGAGACCCAGTACTTC. As protein: CASSEDRGETQYF. This chain links TRBV2 with TRBJ2-5, with 9 nucleotides matching TRBD1. V was clipped by 3 bases and J by 5 bases; unmatched bases: 1. This CDR3 contains 13 residues. Germline values: CDR1 SNHLY, CDR2 FYNNEI. Looking up the rest from reference TRBV2 and TRBJ2-5 gives the full variable domain: EPEVTQTPSHQVTQMGQEVILRCVPISNHLYFYWYRQILGQKVEFLVSFYNNEISEKSEIFDDQFSVERPDGSNFTLKIRSTKLEDSAMYFCASSEDRGETQYFGPGTRLLVL.

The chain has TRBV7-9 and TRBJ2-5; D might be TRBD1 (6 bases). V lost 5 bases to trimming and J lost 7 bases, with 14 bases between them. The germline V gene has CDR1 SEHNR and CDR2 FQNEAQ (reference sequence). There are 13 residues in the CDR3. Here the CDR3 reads CASSPGELGTQYF. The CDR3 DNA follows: TGTGCCAGCAGCCCAGGGGAGCTGGGGACCCAGTACTTC.

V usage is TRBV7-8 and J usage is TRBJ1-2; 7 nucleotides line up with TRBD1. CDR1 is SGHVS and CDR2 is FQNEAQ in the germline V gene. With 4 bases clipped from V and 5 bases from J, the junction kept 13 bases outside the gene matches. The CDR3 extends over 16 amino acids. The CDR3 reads CASSSSPGGRGYGYTF. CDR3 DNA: TGTGCCAGCAGCTCTAGCCCAGGGGGTAGGGGGTATGGCTACACCTTC.

The CDR3 region is CASSQDNLGPRYEQYF. The CDR3 nucleotides are TGCGCCAGCAGCCAAGATAACCTGGGGCCCCGGTACGAGCAGTACTTC. The chain carries TRBV4-1 and TRBJ2-7; TRBD1 is a possible D gene (5 bases). Germline values: CDR1 MGHRA, CDR2 YSYEKL. Trimming cost V 0 bases and J 4 bases, with 16 bases left between them. The CDR3 loop spans 16 amino acids.

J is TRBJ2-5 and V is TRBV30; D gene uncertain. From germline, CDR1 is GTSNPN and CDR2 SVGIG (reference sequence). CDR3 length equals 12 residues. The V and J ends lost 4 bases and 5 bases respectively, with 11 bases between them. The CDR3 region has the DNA TGTGCCTGGACCCGTGTCGGGGAGACCCAGTACTTC. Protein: CAWTRVGETQYF. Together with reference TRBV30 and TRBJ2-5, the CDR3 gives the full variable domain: SQTIHQWPATLVQPVGSPLSLECTVEGTSNPNLYWYRQAAGRGLQLLFYSVGIGQISSEVPQNLSASRPQDRQFILSSKKLLLSDSGFYLCAWTRVGETQYFGPGTRLLVL.

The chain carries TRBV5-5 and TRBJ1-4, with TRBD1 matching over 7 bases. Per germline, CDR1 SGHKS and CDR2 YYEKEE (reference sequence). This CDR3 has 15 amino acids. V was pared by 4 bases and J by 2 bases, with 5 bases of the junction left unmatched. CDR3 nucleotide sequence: TGTGCCAGCAGCCCACGACAGGGCACTAATGAAAAACTGTTTTTT. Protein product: CASSPRQGTNEKLFF.

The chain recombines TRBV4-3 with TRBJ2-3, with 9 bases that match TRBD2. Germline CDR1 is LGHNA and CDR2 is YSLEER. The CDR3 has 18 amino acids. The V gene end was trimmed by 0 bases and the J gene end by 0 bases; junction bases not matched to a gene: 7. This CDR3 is CASSQDLAGTTSTDTQYF. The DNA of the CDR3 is TGCGCCAGCAGCCAAGATCTAGCGGGGACTACTAGCACAGATACGCAGTATTTT.

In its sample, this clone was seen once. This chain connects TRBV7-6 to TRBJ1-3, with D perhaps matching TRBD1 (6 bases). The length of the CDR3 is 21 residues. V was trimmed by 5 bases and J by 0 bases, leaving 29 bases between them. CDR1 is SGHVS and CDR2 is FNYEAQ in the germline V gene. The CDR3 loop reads CASSPNMRGGSRGLSGNTIYF. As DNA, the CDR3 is TGTGCCAGCAGCCCCAACATGCGGGGGGGCAGCAGGGGCCTCTCTGGAAACACCATATATTTT.

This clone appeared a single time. The DNA of the CDR3 is TGTGCCAGCAGTGAAGCACAGAGCAATCAGCCCCAGCATTTT. Its translation: CASSEAQSNQPQHF. The chain links TRBV2 to TRBJ1-5; D call uncertain. Germline V gene lookup returns CDR1 SNHLY and CDR2 FYNNEI. V lost 0 bases and J lost 1, with 4 bases in between. The CDR3 is 14 amino acids.

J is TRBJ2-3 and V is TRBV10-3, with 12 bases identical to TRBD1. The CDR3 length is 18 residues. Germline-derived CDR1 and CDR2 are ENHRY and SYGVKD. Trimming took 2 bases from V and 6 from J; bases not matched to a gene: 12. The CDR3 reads CAISEPTGTGGGSDTQYF. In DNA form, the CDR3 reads TGTGCCATCAGTGAGCCGACCGGGACAGGGGGCGGTTCGGATACGCAGTATTTT.

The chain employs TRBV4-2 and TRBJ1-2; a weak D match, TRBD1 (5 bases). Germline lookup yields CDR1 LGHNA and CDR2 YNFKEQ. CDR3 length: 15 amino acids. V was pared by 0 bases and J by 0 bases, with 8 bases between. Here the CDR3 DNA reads TGTGCCAGCAGCCAAGATCAGGGATCTAACTATGGCTACACCTTC. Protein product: CASSQDQGSNYGYTF.

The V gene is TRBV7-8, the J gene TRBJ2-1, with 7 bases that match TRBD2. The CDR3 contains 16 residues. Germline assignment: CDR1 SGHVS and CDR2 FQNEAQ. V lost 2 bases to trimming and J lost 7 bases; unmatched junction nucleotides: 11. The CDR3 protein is CASSLKRDWIGNEQFF. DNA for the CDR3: TGTGCCAGCAGCTTAAAGCGGGATTGGATCGGGAATGAGCAGTTCTTC.

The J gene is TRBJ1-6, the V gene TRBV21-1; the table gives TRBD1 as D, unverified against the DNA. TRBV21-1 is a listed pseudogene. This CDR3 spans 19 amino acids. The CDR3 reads CASSSQQGYPSSYNSPLHF. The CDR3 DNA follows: TGTGCCAGCAGCTCGCAACAGGGATACCCGAGCTCCTATAATTCACCCCTCCACTTT.

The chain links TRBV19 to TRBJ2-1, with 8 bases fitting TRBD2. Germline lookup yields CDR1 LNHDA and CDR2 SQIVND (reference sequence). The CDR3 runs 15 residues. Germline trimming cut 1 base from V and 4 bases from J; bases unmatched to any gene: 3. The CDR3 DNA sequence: TGTGCCAGTAGTATAGCGGGAGGGCCATACAATGAGCAGTTCTTC. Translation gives CASSIAGGPYNEQFF.

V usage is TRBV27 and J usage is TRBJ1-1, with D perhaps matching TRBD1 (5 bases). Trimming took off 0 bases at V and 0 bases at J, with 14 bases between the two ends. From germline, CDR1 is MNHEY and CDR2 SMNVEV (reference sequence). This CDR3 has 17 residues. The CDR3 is CASSLSTPRAVNTEAFF. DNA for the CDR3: TGTGCCAGCAGTTTATCGACCCCCAGGGCGGTGAACACTGAAGCTTTCTTT.